Presented here are 12 T cell receptor beta chains from one specimen sequenced in a study of blood T cell repertoires in COVID-19. Profiling relied on immunoSEQ multiplex PCR, and the TCRdb table lists in-frame clones only, not all of them. This table has about 320,000 clones, roughly 85% appearing once. Sequencing was performed on PBMCs or T cells enriched from blood (not recorded which). The receptors stem from a woman aged 25-40 years who had been exposed to COVID-19.

The rearrangement uses TRBV30 and TRBJ1-1; 9 nucleotides align to TRBD1. CDR1 and CDR2 from the germline V gene are GTSNPN and SVGIG (reference sequence). Trimming at V came to 0 bases and at J to 6 bases, leaving 5 bases not matched to a gene. This CDR3 has 14 amino acids. CDR3 region: CAWSVLQGAAEAFF. CDR3 DNA: TGTGCCTGGAGTGTACTACAGGGGGCGGCTGAAGCTTTCTTT.

The chain uses TRBV24-1 and TRBJ2-1; TRBD2 is a possible D gene (5 bases). Germline CDR1 and CDR2: KGHDR and SFDVKD. Trimming removed 3 bases from V and 14 bases from J, with 16 bases in between. The CDR3 spans 13 residues. This chain's CDR3 is CATSDILASGKFF. The CDR3 DNA reads as TGTGCCACCAGTGATATCCTAGCTTCGGGAAAGTTCTTC.

For the CDR3, the DNA is TGTGCCAGCAGCTTAAGCGGGGGTAAGGGCACTGAAGCTTTCTTT. It codes for CASSLSGGKGTEAFF. The rearrangement links TRBV7-3 to TRBJ1-1; D is possibly TRBD1 (5 bases). Trimming left V 1 base short and J 4 bases short, with 13 bases between. Germline assignment: CDR1 SGHTA and CDR2 FQGTGA. The CDR3 has 15 residues. The full variable domain, with the rest looked up from reference TRBV7-3 and TRBJ1-1, is GAGVSQTPSNKVTEKGKYVELRCDPISGHTALYWYRQSLGQGPEFLIYFQGTGAADDSGLPNDRFFAVRPEGSVSTLKIQRTERGDSAVYLCASSLSGGKGTEAFFGQGTRLTVV.

CDR3 protein: CASSLASGATDTQYF. CDR3 coding DNA: TGCGCCAGCAGCTTGGCCAGCGGGGCCACAGATACGCAGTATTTT. The rearrangement links TRBV5-1 to TRBJ2-3, with 7 nucleotides matching TRBD2. This CDR3 is 15 amino acids long. Trimming cost V 0 bases and J 2 bases; bases outside gene matches: 3. The germline V gene has CDR1 SGHRS and CDR2 YFSETQ.

Here the CDR3 DNA reads TGTGCCAGCAGTGAAGCGTATGGGCCGATGCTAGCCAAAAACATTCAGTACTTC. This codes for CASSEAYGPMLAKNIQYF. The V call is TRBV6-1, the J call TRBJ2-4; D remains ambiguous. V was cut by 0 bases and J by 0 bases, with 15 bases left in between. The CDR3 has 18 residues. The germline V gene encodes CDR1 MNHNS and CDR2 SASEGT.

The V and J genes are TRBV7-3 and TRBJ1-2; 11 positions agree with TRBD1. The CDR3 totals 14 residues. V lost 4 bases, J lost 7 bases, and 5 bases stayed unmatched. The V gene's germline CDR1 is SGHTA and CDR2 FQGTGA. CDR3 in amino acids: CASSSTGTGGGYTF. CDR3 DNA: TGTGCCAGCAGCTCCACGGGGACAGGGGGTGGCTACACCTTC.

The gene calls are TRBV28 and TRBJ1-1; 9 positions match TRBD1. This CDR3 is built from 13 residues. Germline CDR1 is MDHEN and CDR2 is SYDVKM. The V gene end was trimmed by 5 bases and the J gene end by 8 bases; junction bases not matched to a gene: 6. CDR3 sequence (DNA): TGTGCCAGCAGTCCGCGGGGACAGGGAGAAGCTTTCTTT. It translates to CASSPRGQGEAFF. The full variable domain, completed using reference TRBV28 and TRBJ1-1, is DVKVTQSSRYLVKRTGEKVFLECVQDMDHENMFWYRQDPGLGLRLIYFSYDVKMKEKGDIPEGYSVSREKKERFSLILESASTNQTSMYLCASSPRGQGEAFFGQGTRLTVV.

The chain has TRBV12-3 or TRBV12-4 and TRBJ1-2; tentatively, D is TRBD1 (6 bases). Trimming removed 6 bases from V and 7 bases from J, with 15 bases in between. The CDR3 runs to 13 residues. CDR3 in amino acids: CASSQQGTFGYTF. The CDR3 coding sequence is TGTGCCAGCAGCCAACAGGGAACGTTTGGCTACACCTTC.

CDR3 nucleotides: TGTGCCAGCAGTTTATCGATCGGGTATGATGGCTACACCTTC. Translating gives CASSLSIGYDGYTF. The J gene is TRBJ1-2, the V gene TRBV27; no reliable D call. Germline V gene data show CDR1 as MNHEY and CDR2 as SMNVEV (reference sequence). This CDR3 spans 14 amino acids. V lost 0 bases to trimming and J lost 6 bases, with 11 bases between them.

The V and J genes are TRBV19 and TRBJ1-6; TRBD1 agrees at 8 bases. Germline loops: CDR1 LNHDA, CDR2 SQIVND (reference sequence). The length of the CDR3 is 15 residues. The CDR3 nucleotides read TGTGCTACGGGACAGGCTGAGGGCTATAATTCACCCCTCCACTTT. Translated: CATGQAEGYNSPLHF.

The chain joins TRBV5-5 to TRBJ1-6, with D perhaps matching TRBD1 (6 bases). In germline, CDR1 is SGHKS, CDR2 YYEKEE (reference sequence). The ends were cut back, 4 bases at V and 0 bases at J, with 14 bases in the middle. This CDR3 has 17 amino acids. The DNA of the CDR3 is TGTGCCAGCAGCGGCACAGGGATGAGCTCCTATAATTCACCCCTCCACTTT. This codes for CASSGTGMSSYNSPLHF.

V and J are TRBV6-1 and TRBJ2-5, with no clear D. The CDR3 sequence is 13 residues long. The V gene lost 1 base and the J gene lost 4 bases, with 7 bases spanning the gap. The germline V gene has CDR1 MNHNS and CDR2 SASEGT. The CDR3 is CASSEGYLETQYF. The CDR3 DNA follows: TGTGCCAGCAGTGAAGGCTACCTAGAGACCCAGTACTTC.